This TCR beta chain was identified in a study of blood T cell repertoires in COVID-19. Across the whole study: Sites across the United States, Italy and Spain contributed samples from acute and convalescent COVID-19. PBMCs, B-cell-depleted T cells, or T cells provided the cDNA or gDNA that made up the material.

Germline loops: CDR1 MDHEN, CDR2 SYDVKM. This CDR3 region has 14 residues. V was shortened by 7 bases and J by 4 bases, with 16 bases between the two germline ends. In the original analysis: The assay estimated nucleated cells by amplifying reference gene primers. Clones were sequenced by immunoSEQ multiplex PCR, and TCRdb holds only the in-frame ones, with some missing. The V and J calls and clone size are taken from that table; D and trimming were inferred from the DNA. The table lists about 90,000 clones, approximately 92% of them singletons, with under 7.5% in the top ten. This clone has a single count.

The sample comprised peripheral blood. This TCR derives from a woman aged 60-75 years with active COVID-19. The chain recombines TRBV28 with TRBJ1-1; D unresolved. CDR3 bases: TGTGCCAGCACCCGCCCCGGGAAGGTCACTGAAGCTTTCTTT. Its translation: CASTRPGKVTEAFF.